This T cell receptor beta chain was documented in a study of early T cells in non-severe SARS-CoV-2 infection (dated by TCRdb to about 2021). At the level of the whole study: TCR sequencing used bulk RNA from unsorted whole blood, so alpha and beta chains could not be paired. Overall study outcomes, separate from this receptor: Matching against VDJdb was skewed toward anti-spike CD8 responses, likely underestimated virus-specific expansions, and missed private and CD4 specificities.

Turning to this clonotype: Its antigen remains unidentified. Per-base qualities were not stored, and no clone one base away is much larger.

The study was a case-control design nested within a healthcare worker cohort in London, UK, with weekly nasopharyngeal swab PCR tests and blood sampling. Between 23 and 31 March 2020, the week of the UK lockdown, healthcare workers were enrolled and then followed up weekly for as long as 16 weeks. The CDR3 starts with the cysteine, ends with the phenylalanine, and has 11 residues. Only CDR3 DNA is held: 33 bases, read in frame from base 1. V is shortened by 6 bases, J by 10 bases, and the region joining them spans 10 bases. Based on the germline V gene, the CDR1 and CDR2 sequences are MGHRA and YSYEKL. Receptors were amplified or captured by 5' RACE. The sequencer was a NextSeq 500. In the TCR library protocol, unique molecular identifiers were attached to individual cDNA molecules to correct for PCR bias and sequencing error. TCR alpha and beta chains were both sequenced, and the abundances of alpha and beta sequences in each sample were closely correlated with each other. In the original analysis: V gene, J gene and CDR3 annotation of TCR sequences was performed with Decombinator V4. TCRs were defined as expanded if a significant change between any two time points was detected under a Poisson model with p below 0.0001. TCR abundances were normalised to the total number of TCRs sequenced per sample and were expressed as counts per million. MAIT TCRs were defined by TRAV1-2 paired with TRAJ12, TRAJ20 or TRAJ33, and iNKT TCRs by TRAV10 paired with TRAJ18. A search of VDJdb, accessed on 1 November 2021, was run for TCRs annotated to CMV, EBV and SARS-CoV-2, with TCRs annotated for multiple antigens excluded. TCRdb applied fastp at Q25 and MiXCR to the public reads, then kept only in-frame beta chains. Under each unique CDR3 protein, matching rows form one entry showing the most common genes and DNA. What appears here as the V and J calls and clone size reflects TCRdb's work, not the paper's. This sample gives 98,000 or so distinct CDR3 sequences in total; roughly 9.6% of them show up just once. The biggest ten clones account for roughly 5% of the sample.

Source material: whole blood. The receptor was derived from an adult who was a healthcare worker with PCR-confirmed SARS-CoV-2 infection or an uninfected control (not recorded which). Rearrangement joined TRBV4-1 to TRBJ2-1; no D gene is confidently identified. The nucleotide sequence reads as follows: TGCGCCAGCAGTCTTGGGCGGGAGCAGTTCTTC. The resulting protein is CASSLGREQFF.